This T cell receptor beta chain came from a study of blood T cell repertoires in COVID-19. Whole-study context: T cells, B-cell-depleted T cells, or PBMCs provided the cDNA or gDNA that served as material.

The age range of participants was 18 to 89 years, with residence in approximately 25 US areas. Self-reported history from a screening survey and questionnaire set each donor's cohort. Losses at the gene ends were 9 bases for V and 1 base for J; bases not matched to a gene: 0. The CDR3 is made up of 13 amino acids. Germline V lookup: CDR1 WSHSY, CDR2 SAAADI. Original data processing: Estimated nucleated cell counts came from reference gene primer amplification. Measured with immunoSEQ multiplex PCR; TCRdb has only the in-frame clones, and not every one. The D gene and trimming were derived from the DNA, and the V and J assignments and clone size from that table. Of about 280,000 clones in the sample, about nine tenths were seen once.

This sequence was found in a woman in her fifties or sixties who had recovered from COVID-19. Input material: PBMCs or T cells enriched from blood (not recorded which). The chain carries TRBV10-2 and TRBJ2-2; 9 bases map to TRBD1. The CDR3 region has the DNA TGCGCCAGGGGACAGGGGAACACCGGGGAGCTGTTTTTT. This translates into CARGQGNTGELFF.